A single sample is the source of the 7 T cell receptor beta chains below, sequenced in a study of cytomegalovirus exposure and HLA in healthy donors. This PCR relied on a set of 60 Vbeta primers and 13 Jbeta primers. Sequencing used immunoSEQ multiplex PCR; TCRdb keeps in-frame clones, though not all of them. This sample contains approximately 80,000 clones. The sequencing input was PBMCs. Source of these receptors: a woman aged 30 to 39 in good health and CMV-seronegative.

V usage is TRBV23-1 and J usage is TRBJ1-2; D not certain. TRBV23-1 is noted as an ORF with a role that remains uncertain. Trimming pared 0 bases from V and 6 bases from J, leaving 11 bases between. This CDR3 region has 14 residues. CDR3 coding DNA: TGCGCCAGCAGTCAATCGGGAGGGAATAATGGCTACACCTTC. This sequence encodes CASSQSGGNNGYTF.

The CDR3 DNA follows: TGTGCCAGTAGGACAACAGGAACCGGGGAGCTGTTTTTT. Amino acids: CASRTTGTGELFF. This chain uses TRBV19 with TRBJ2-2; tentative D call: TRBD1 (5 bases). V lost 6 bases to trimming and J lost 5 bases, with 10 bases between them. The CDR3 totals 13 residues. Germline V lookup: CDR1 LNHDA, CDR2 SQIVND (reference sequence). The full variable domain, completed using reference TRBV19 and TRBJ2-2, is DGGITQSPKYLFRKEGQNVTLSCEQNLNHDAMYWYRQDPGQGLRLIYYSQIVNDFQKGDIAEGYSVSREKKESFPLTVTSAQKNPTAFYLCASRTTGTGELFFGEGSRLTVL.

This chain uses TRBV9 with TRBJ1-1; 8 bases are a match to TRBD1. Germline loops: CDR1 SGDLS, CDR2 YYNGEE. The junction had 1 base not matched to a gene; V was cut back by 2 bases and J by 4 bases. This CDR3 is built from 13 residues. CDR3 loop: CASSVGTGTEAFF. DNA for the CDR3: TGTGCCAGCAGCGTGGGGACAGGCACTGAAGCTTTCTTT.

The CDR3 reads CASSYRTADTEAFF. The CDR3 DNA reads TGTGCCAGCAGTTATCGGACAGCGGACACTGAAGCTTTCTTT. This chain links TRBV6-6 with TRBJ1-1, with D possibly matching TRBD1 (6 bases). The ends were cut back, 3 bases at V and 3 bases at J, with 11 bases in the middle. This CDR3 has 14 residues. Looked up from germline, CDR1 is MNHNY and CDR2 is SVGAGI (reference sequence).

The chain carries TRBV30 and TRBJ2-1, with 8 bases fitting TRBD2. The CDR3 covers 14 residues. CDR1 GTSNPN and CDR2 SVGIG come from the germline V gene (reference sequence). Losses at the gene ends were 5 bases for V and 6 bases for J; bases not matched to a gene: 9. For the CDR3, the DNA is TGTGCCTGGGAGCGACTAGCGCCCATCAATGAGCAGTTCTTC. Its translation: CAWERLAPINEQFF.

This chain connects TRBV5-1 to TRBJ1-1; possible D gene TRBD1, 5 bases. Looked up from germline, CDR1 is SGHRS and CDR2 is YFSETQ. The CDR3 consists of 14 residues. Deletions cut 0 bases from V and 8 bases from J, with 14 bases between. The CDR3 sequence is CASSLVGDSREAFF. The CDR3 DNA is TGCGCCAGCAGCTTGGTAGGTGACAGCAGAGAAGCTTTCTTT.

This sequence joins TRBV19 and TRBJ2-2, with D hard to call. Germline V gene sequence: CDR1 LNHDA, CDR2 SQIVND (reference sequence). The CDR3 spans 15 residues. The V gene lost 4 bases and the J gene lost 4 bases, with 13 bases spanning the gap. The CDR3: CASSNTVTRTGELFF. The CDR3 DNA reads TGTGCCAGTAGTAACACAGTAACTCGCACCGGGGAGCTGTTTTTT. Combining the CDR3 with reference TRBV19 and TRBJ2-2 gives the whole variable domain DGGITQSPKYLFRKEGQNVTLSCEQNLNHDAMYWYRQDPGQGLRLIYYSQIVNDFQKGDIAEGYSVSREKKESFPLTVTSAQKNPTAFYLCASSNTVTRTGELFFGEGSRLTVL.